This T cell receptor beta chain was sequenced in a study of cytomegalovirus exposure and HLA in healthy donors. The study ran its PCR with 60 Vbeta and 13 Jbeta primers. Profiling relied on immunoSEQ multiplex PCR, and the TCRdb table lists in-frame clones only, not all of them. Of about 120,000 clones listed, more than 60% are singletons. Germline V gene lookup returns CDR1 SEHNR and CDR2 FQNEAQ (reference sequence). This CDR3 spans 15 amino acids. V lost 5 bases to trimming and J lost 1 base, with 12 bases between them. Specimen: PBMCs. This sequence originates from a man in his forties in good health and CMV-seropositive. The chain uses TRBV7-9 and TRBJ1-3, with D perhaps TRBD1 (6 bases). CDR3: CASSAQGLSGNTIYF. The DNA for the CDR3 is TGTGCCAGCAGCGCACAGGGATTGTCTGGAAACACCATATATTTT.